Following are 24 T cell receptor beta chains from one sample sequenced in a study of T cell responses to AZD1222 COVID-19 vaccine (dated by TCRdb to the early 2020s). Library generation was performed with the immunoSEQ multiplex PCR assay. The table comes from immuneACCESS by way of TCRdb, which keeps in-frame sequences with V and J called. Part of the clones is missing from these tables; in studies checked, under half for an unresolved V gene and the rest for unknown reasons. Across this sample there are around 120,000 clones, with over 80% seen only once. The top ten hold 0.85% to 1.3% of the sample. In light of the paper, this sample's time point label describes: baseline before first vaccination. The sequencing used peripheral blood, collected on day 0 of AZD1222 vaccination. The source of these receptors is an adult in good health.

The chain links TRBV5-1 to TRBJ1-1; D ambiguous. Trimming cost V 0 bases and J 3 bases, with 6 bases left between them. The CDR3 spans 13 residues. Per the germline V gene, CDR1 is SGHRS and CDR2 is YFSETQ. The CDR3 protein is CASSLAVHTEAFF. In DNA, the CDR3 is TGCGCCAGCAGCTTGGCCGTCCACACTGAAGCTTTCTTT.

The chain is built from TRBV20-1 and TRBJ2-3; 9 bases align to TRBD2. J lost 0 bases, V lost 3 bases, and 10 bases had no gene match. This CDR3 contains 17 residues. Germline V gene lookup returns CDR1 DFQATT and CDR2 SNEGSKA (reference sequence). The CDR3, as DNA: TGCAGTGCTAGTGCTAGGACTAGCGTAACTAGCACAGATACGCAGTATTTT. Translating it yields CSASARTSVTSTDTQYF.

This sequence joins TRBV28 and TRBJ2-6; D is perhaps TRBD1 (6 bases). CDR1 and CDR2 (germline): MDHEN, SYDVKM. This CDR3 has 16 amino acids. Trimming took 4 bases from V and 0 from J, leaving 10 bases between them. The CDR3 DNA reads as TGTGCCAGCAGTTCACGGACAGTCTCTGGGGCCAACGTCCTGACTTTC. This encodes CASSSRTVSGANVLTF.

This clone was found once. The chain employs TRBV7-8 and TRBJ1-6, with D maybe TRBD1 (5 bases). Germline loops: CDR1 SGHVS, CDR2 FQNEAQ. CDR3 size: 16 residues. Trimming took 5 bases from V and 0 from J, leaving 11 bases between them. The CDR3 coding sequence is TGTGCCAGCAGCCTTAGGGACGGCTCCTATAATTCACCCCTCCACTTT. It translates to CASSLRDGSYNSPLHF.

The CDR3 DNA sequence: TGTGCCAGCAGTATAGGGACTCTGGAGACCCAGTACTTC. Translated: CASSIGTLETQYF. V and J are TRBV28 and TRBJ2-5, with D maybe TRBD2 (6 bases). Trimming shortened V by 5 bases and J by 5 bases, and 12 bases separated the two germline ends. The CDR3 is 13 residues long. CDR1 is MDHEN and CDR2 is SYDVKM in the germline V gene.

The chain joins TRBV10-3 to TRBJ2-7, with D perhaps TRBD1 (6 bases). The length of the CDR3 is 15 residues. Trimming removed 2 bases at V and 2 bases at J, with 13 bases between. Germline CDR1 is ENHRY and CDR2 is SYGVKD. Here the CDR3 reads CAISEPKQGAYEQYF. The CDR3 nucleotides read TGTGCCATCAGTGAGCCTAAACAGGGAGCCTACGAGCAGTACTTC.

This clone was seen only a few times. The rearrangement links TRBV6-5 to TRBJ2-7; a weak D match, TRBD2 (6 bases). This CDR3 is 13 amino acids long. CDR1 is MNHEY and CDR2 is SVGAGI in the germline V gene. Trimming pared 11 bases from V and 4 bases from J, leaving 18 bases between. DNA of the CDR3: TGTGCCGTACCTTTTCTAGGGAGGTACGAGCAGTACTTC. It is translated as CAVPFLGRYEQYF.

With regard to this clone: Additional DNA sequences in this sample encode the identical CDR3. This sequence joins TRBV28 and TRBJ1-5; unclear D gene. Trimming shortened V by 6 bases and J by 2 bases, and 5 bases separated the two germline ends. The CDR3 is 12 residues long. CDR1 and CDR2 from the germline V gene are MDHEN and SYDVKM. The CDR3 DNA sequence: TGTGCCAGCAGCTCAGGCAATCAGCCCCAGCATTTT. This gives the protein CASSSGNQPQHF. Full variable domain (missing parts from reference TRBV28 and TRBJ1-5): DVKVTQSSRYLVKRTGEKVFLECVQDMDHENMFWYRQDPGLGLRLIYFSYDVKMKEKGDIPEGYSVSREKKERFSLILESASTNQTSMYLCASSSGNQPQHFGDGTRLSIL.

CDR3 in amino acids: CASLPINPGQGNGELFF. CDR3 nucleotides: TGTGCCAGCCTTCCCATAAACCCGGGACAGGGGAACGGGGAGCTGTTTTTT. This rearrangement joins TRBV27 to TRBJ2-2; 10 nucleotides match TRBD1. The CDR3 length is 17 residues. CDR1 MNHEY and CDR2 SMNVEV come from the germline V gene (reference sequence). The J segment lost 7 bases and the V segment lost 8 bases, leaving 16 bases of the junction unmatched.

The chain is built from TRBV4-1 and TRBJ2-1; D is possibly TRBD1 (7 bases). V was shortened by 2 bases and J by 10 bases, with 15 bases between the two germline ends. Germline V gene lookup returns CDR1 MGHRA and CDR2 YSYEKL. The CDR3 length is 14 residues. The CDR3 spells CASSQTEGAREQFF. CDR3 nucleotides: TGCGCCAGCAGCCAAACGGAGGGGGCGAGAGAGCAGTTCTTC.

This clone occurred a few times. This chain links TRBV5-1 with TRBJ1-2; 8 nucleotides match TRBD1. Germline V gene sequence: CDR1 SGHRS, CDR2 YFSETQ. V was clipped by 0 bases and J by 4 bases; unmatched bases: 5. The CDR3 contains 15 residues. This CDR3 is CASSLDRGWSYGYTF. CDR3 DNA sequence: TGCGCCAGCAGCTTGGACAGGGGGTGGTCCTATGGCTACACCTTC.

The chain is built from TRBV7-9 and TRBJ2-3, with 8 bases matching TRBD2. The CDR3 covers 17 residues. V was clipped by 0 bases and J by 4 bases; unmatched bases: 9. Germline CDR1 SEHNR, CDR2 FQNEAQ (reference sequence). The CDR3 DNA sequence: TGTGCCAGCAGCTTAGCCTCGGGAGGGCTTCAATCAGATACGCAGTATTTT. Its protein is CASSLASGGLQSDTQYF.

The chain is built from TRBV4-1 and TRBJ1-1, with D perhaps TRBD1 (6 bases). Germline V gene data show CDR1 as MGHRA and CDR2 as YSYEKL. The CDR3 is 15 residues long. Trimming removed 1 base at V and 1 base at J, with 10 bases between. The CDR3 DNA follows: TGCGCCAGCAGCCAAGGGGGGGCCCCGAACACTGAAGCTTTCTTT. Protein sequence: CASSQGGAPNTEAFF.

The CDR3 protein is CASRQPGQGHEQYF. CDR3 DNA: TGCGCCAGCAGGCAACCCGGGCAAGGCCACGAGCAGTACTTC. This sequence joins TRBV4-1 and TRBJ2-7; no reliable D call. The V end lost 6 bases, the J end lost 5 bases, and 17 bases lay between the germline ends. The length of the CDR3 is 14 residues. Germline loops: CDR1 MGHRA, CDR2 YSYEKL.

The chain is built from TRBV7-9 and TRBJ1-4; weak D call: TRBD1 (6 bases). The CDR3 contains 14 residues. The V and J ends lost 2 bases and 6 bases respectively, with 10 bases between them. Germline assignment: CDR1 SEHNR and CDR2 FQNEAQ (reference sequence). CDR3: CASSLMGAYEKLFF. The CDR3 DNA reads TGTGCCAGCAGCTTAATGGGGGCTTATGAAAAACTGTTTTTT. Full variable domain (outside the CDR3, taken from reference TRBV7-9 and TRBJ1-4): DTGVSQNPRHKITKRGQNVTFRCDPISEHNRLYWYRQTLGQGPEFLTYFQNEAQLEKSRLLSDRFSAERPKGSFSTLEIQRTEQGDSAMYLCASSLMGAYEKLFFGSGTQLSVL.

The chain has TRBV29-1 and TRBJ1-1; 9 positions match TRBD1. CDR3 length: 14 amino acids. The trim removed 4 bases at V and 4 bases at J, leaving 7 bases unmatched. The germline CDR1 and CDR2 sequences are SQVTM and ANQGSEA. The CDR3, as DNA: TGCAGCGTTGGACCGGGACAGGGTGTCACTGAAGCTTTCTTT. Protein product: CSVGPGQGVTEAFF.

The CDR3 sequence is CASSLRTSGRAAYNEQFF. The CDR3 DNA sequence: TGTGCCAGCAGTCTTCGGACTAGCGGGAGGGCCGCTTACAATGAGCAGTTCTTC. V usage is TRBV2 and J usage is TRBJ2-1, with 15 bases fitting TRBD2. In germline, CDR1 is SNHLY, CDR2 FYNNEI. Trimming removed 5 bases from V and 4 bases from J; junction bases left unmatched: 9. The CDR3 contains 18 residues.

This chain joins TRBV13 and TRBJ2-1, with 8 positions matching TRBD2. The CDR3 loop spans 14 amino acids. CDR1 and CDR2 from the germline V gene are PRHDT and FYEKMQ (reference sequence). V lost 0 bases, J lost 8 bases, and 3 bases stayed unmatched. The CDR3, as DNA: TGTGCCAGCAGCTTAGGTTTAGCGGGATATGAGCAGTTCTTC. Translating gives CASSLGLAGYEQFF. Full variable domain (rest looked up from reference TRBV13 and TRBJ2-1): AAGVIQSPRHLIKEKRETATLKCYPIPRHDTVYWYQQGPGQDPQFLISFYEKMQSDKGSIPDRFSAQQFSDYHSELNMSSLELGDSALYFCASSLGLAGYEQFFGPGTRLTVL.

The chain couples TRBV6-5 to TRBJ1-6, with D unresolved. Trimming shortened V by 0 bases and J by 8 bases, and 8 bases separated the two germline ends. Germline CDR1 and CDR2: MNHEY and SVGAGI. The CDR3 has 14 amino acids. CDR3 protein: CASSYSIRDSPLHF. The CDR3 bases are TGTGCCAGCAGTTACTCAATCCGAGATTCACCCCTCCACTTT.

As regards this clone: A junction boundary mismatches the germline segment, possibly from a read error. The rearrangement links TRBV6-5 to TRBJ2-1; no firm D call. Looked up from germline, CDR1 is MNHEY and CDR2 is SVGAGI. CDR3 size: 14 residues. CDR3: CASSYSGAYNEQFF. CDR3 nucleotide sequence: TGTGCCAGCAGCTACTCCGGAGCCTACAATGAGCAGTTCTTC.

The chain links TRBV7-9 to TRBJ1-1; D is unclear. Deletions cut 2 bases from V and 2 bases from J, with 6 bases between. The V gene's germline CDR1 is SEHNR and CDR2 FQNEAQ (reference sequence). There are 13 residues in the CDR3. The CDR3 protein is CASSLQANTEAFF. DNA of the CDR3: TGTGCCAGCAGCTTACAGGCTAACACTGAAGCTTTCTTT.

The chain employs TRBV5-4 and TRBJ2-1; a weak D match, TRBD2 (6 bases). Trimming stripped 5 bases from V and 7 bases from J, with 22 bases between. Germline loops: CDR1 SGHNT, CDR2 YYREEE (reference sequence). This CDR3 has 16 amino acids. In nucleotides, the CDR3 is TGTGCCAGCAGACAACCGGGCCAGCACGCGGGAAATGAGCAGTTCTTC. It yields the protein CASRQPGQHAGNEQFF.

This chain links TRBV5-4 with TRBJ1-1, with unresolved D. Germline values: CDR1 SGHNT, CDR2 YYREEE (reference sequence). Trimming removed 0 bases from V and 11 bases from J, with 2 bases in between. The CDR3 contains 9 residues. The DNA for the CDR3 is TGTGCCAGCAGCTTGGCCGCTTTCTTT. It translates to CASSLAAFF.

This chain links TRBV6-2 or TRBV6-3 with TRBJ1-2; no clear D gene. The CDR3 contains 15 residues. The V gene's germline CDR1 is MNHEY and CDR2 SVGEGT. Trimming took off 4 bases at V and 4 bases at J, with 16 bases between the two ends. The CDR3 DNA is TGTGCCAGCAGTTGGGCCAGGATGTTCCGCTATGGCTACACCTTC. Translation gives CASSWARMFRYGYTF.